This T cell receptor (beta chain) was identified in a study of CD8+ T cells in alopecia areata. Only a few counts were recorded for this clone. Gene and germline names: mouse. The read halts 4 residues ahead of the CDR3 end, with the missing end drawn from the germline J gene. cDNA reverse transcribed from extracted RNA served as the sequencing template. Assay: immunoSEQ multiplex PCR; the TCRdb copy retains only in-frame clones and omits some. The repertoire consists of around 100,000 clones, none detected only once. CDR1 and CDR2 (germline): NSHNY, SYGAGN. V shed 5 bases and J 6 bases; nucleotides not matched to a gene: 2. This CDR3 region has 13 residues.

The sequenced sample consisted of lesional skin. The TCR was taken from a C3H/HeJ mouse with alopecia areata. The strain's MHC haplotype is H2-k. The J gene is TRBJ2-2, the V gene TRBV13-1; 9 bases map to TRBD1. CDR3 DNA, as far as it was read: TGTGCCAGCAGCGGACAGGGGTCCGGG. Encoded protein: CASSGQGSG. The full CDR3 sequence reads CASSGQGSGQLYF.